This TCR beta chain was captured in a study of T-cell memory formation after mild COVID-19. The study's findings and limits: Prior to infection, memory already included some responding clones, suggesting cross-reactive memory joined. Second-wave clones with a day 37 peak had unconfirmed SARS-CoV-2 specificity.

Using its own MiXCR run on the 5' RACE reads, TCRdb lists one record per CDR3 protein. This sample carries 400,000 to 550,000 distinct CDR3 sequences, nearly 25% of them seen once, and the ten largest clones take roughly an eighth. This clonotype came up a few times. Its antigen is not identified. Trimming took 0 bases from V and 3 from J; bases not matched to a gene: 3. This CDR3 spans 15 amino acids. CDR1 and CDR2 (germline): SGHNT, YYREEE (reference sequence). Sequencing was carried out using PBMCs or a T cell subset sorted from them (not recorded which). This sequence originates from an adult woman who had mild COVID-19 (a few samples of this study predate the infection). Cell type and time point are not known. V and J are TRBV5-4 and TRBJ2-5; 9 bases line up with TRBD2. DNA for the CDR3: TGTGCCAGCAGCTTGGGGGCTAGCGGGGAAGAGACCCAGTACTTC. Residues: CASSLGASGEETQYF. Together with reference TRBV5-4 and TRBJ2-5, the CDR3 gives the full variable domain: ETGVTQSPTHLIKTRGQQVTLRCSSQSGHNTVSWYQQALGQGPQFIFQYYREEENGRGNFPPRFSGLQFPNYSSELNVNALELDDSALYLCASSLGASGEETQYFGPGTRLLVL.